The subject of this entry is one TCR beta chain. Its specificity is not known. Trimming cost V 1 base and J 4 bases, with 14 bases left between them. CDR1 and CDR2 (germline): DFQATT, SNEGSKA (reference sequence). This CDR3 contains 14 residues. As for time point: healthy volunteer bleed at 2 weeks. From whole blood left unfractionated, total RNA was extracted. This specimen belongs to a study of human T cells and chemical hapten exposure. Study in general: Small pooled library volume differences mainly caused per-sample TCR yield variation. General study findings and limits: Those TCRs sitting above 1 in 1000 frequency stayed the same with DPC sensitization.

As the library was built, unique molecular identifiers were attached to individual cDNA molecules. Per the original data handling: There were a median of approximately 96,000 TCRs per sample, with a range from roughly 23,224 to 690,600. TCRdb reprocessed the RACE reads via MiXCR and lists one record per CDR3 protein. TCRdb's processing, not the authors' own work, is the source of the V and J calls. The repertoire holds around 130,000 distinct CDR3 sequences, more than 7.5% seen once, with 1.5% to 2% in the top ten. V and J are TRBV20-1 and TRBJ2-7; TRBD1 might be the D (6 bases). Sequencing was carried out using whole blood. The TCR was taken from a male donor in good health. Some clones in this sample may be carry-over from other donors' samples. The DNA for the CDR3 is TGCAGTGCTAGAGGTCCAGGGGTTCTGTACGAGCAGTACTTC. It codes for CSARGPGVLYEQYF.